Listed here are 23 T cell receptor beta chains from one sample, sequenced in a study of shared clonotypes between healthy human individuals. Clones were read by immunoSEQ multiplex PCR, and TCRdb kept only the in-frame ones, dropping some. The sample has a few million clones; around nine tenths are singletons. The source material was naive CD4+ T cells sorted from blood. The subset here: CD45RA+ positively selected. These receptors were taken from a man aged 18 to 29 in good health.

CDR3: CSALSRDTAKNIQYF. For the CDR3, the DNA is TGCAGCGCCCTATCCAGGGACACAGCCAAAAACATTCAGTACTTC. This chain joins TRBV29-1 and TRBJ2-4; D possibly corresponds to TRBD1 (6 bases). The germline gives CDR1 SQVTM, CDR2 ANQGSEA. The V end was cut by 7 bases, the J end by 0 bases, with 16 bases between. The CDR3 contains 15 residues.

This chain joins TRBV7-9 and TRBJ2-1; tentative D call: TRBD1 (6 bases). CDR1 is SEHNR, CDR2 FQNEAQ, per germline (reference sequence). Trimming took 7 bases from V and 1 from J, leaving 11 bases between them. The length of the CDR3 is 14 residues. The CDR3 DNA sequence: TGTGCCAGCAACCAGGGGCAGTCCTACAATGAGCAGTTCTTC. Translated, it gives CASNQGQSYNEQFF.

The chain uses TRBV2 and TRBJ2-1; TRBD2 might be the D (6 bases). Germline-derived CDR1 and CDR2 are SNHLY and FYNNEI. The CDR3 extends over 15 amino acids. V was shortened by 6 bases and J by 4 bases, with 16 bases between the two germline ends. The chain's CDR3 is CASRRAGREYNEQFF. The CDR3 region has the DNA TGTGCCAGCAGACGGGCCGGGAGAGAATACAATGAGCAGTTCTTC.

The rearrangement uses TRBV10-3 and TRBJ1-5, with no clear D. Germline CDR1 ENHRY, CDR2 SYGVKD. The CDR3 runs 13 residues. V dropped 10 bases and J dropped 5 bases, with 15 bases sitting between them. CDR3 protein: CATAEQFDQPQHF. CDR3 sequence (DNA): TGTGCCACCGCGGAGCAGTTCGATCAGCCCCAGCATTTT.

DNA for the CDR3: TGTGCCAGCAGCCCAGGACAGGTACTAGAGACCCAGTACTTC. Translated: CASSPGQVLETQYF. This chain links TRBV7-9 with TRBJ2-5; TRBD1 matches at 7 bases. Germline V CDR1 and CDR2: SEHNR, FQNEAQ (reference sequence). This CDR3 contains 14 residues. The trim removed 5 bases at V and 4 bases at J, leaving 7 bases unmatched. Based on the CDR3 plus reference TRBV7-9 and TRBJ2-5, the full variable domain is DTGVSQNPRHKITKRGQNVTFRCDPISEHNRLYWYRQTLGQGPEFLTYFQNEAQLEKSRLLSDRFSAERPKGSFSTLEIQRTEQGDSAMYLCASSPGQVLETQYFGPGTRLLVL.

V is TRBV5-1 and J is TRBJ2-4; 7 nucleotides line up with TRBD1. Germline V CDR1 and CDR2: SGHRS, YFSETQ. Trimming took 0 bases from V and 13 from J; bases not matched to a gene: 10. This CDR3 is 14 amino acids long. CDR3 sequence (DNA): TGCGCCAGCAGCTTGGCCGAGACAGGGACCCTCCAGTACTTC. Amino acid sequence: CASSLAETGTLQYF.

This sequence joins TRBV11-2 and TRBJ2-2; 7 nucleotides agree with TRBD1. The J segment lost 2 bases and the V segment lost 7 bases, leaving 7 bases of the junction unmatched. The CDR3 runs to 15 residues. CDR1 is SGHAT and CDR2 is FQNNGV in the germline V gene. The CDR3 DNA sequence: TGTGCCAGCAAGACTACAGGGGTAAACACCGGGGAGCTGTTTTTT. Protein sequence: CASKTTGVNTGELFF.

This chain uses TRBV11-2 with TRBJ1-6; the match to TRBD1 covers 9 bases. The CDR3 totals 17 residues. With 3 bases clipped from V and 11 bases from J, the junction kept 14 bases outside the gene matches. The germline V gene has CDR1 SGHAT and CDR2 FQNNGV. CDR3 sequence: CASSFSNPGQGVPPLHF. DNA for the CDR3: TGTGCCAGCAGCTTTTCGAACCCGGGACAGGGAGTTCCACCCCTCCACTTT.

This clone was counted once. J is TRBJ1-6 and V is TRBV6-1, with D possibly matching TRBD1 (5 bases). This CDR3 has 14 amino acids. V was cut by 5 bases and J by 8 bases, with 13 bases left in between. Looked up from germline, CDR1 is MNHNS and CDR2 is SASEGT. Here the CDR3 DNA reads TGTGCCAGCAGTCTCCCCGGGGCGCATTCACCCCTCCACTTT. It encodes CASSLPGAHSPLHF.

The gene calls are TRBV27 and TRBJ2-5, with D perhaps TRBD1 (6 bases). From germline, CDR1 is MNHEY and CDR2 SMNVEV (reference sequence). CDR3 length: 16 amino acids. With 5 bases removed from V and 5 bases from J, the gap between germline ends came to 21 bases. CDR3 sequence (DNA): TGTGCCAGCAGTCCCATGACAGGAATCTCCTCGGAGACCCAGTACTTC. Translating gives CASSPMTGISSETQYF.

This clone was found once. The chain combines TRBV7-9 with TRBJ1-1; 9 nucleotides match TRBD1. This CDR3 spans 14 amino acids. The V and J ends lost 5 bases and 3 bases, in that order; junction bases with no gene match: 4. Germline CDR1 reads SEHNR; CDR2 reads FQNEAQ (reference sequence). The CDR3 nucleotides read TGTGCCAGCAGCGAGGGACAGGGCGACACTGAAGCTTTCTTT. It encodes CASSEGQGDTEAFF.

DNA of the CDR3: TGTGCCAGTAGTATCCTACAGGGTGGGGATAGCAATCAGCCCCAGCATTTT. Protein product: CASSILQGGDSNQPQHF. The chain couples TRBV19 to TRBJ1-5, with D perhaps matching TRBD1 (6 bases). This CDR3 has 17 amino acids. Trimming shortened V by 3 bases and J by 0 bases, and 15 bases separated the two germline ends. Germline V gene data show CDR1 as LNHDA and CDR2 as SQIVND (reference sequence).

The chain is built from TRBV5-1 and TRBJ2-5, with D unclear. Germline V gives CDR1 SGHRS, CDR2 YFSETQ. The CDR3 is made up of 13 amino acids. The V gene lost 6 bases and the J gene lost 2 bases, with 11 bases spanning the gap. This chain's CDR3 is CASTRTDQETQYF. In nucleotides, the CDR3 is TGCGCCAGCACACGGACGGATCAAGAGACCCAGTACTTC.

This chain joins TRBV30 and TRBJ2-7, with TRBD2 matching 7 bases. The CDR3 totals 14 residues. J lost 7 bases, V lost 5 bases, and 14 bases had no gene match. Germline loops: CDR1 GTSNPN, CDR2 SVGIG (reference sequence). In nucleotides, the CDR3 is TGTGCCTGGCGCTTCAGCGGGACCCAGGGAGAGCAGTACTTC. Translation gives CAWRFSGTQGEQYF.

The chain has TRBV5-4 and TRBJ1-1, with 9 bases matching TRBD1. J lost 5 bases, V lost 0 bases, and 11 bases had no gene match. The CDR3 is made up of 17 amino acids. Per the germline V gene, CDR1 is SGHNT and CDR2 is YYREEE (reference sequence). CDR3 amino acids: CASSLVVGDRVGTEAFF. As DNA, the CDR3 is TGTGCCAGCAGCTTGGTTGTAGGGGACAGGGTAGGGACTGAAGCTTTCTTT.

J is TRBJ1-6 and V is TRBV6-1; D remains unclear. V lost 3 bases and J 9 bases, leaving 18 bases between the germline ends. This CDR3 is 16 amino acids long. CDR1 is MNHNS, CDR2 SASEGT, per germline. The CDR3 region is CASSDTEPFAGSPLHF. CDR3 bases: TGTGCCAGCAGTGACACAGAGCCCTTTGCTGGTTCACCCCTCCACTTT.

Remarks on this clone: The same CDR3 can be traced to other DNA sequences in this sample. The chain couples TRBV30 to TRBJ1-1; D is undetermined. This CDR3 is 12 amino acids long. CDR1 is GTSNPN, CDR2 SVGIG, per germline (reference sequence). V dropped 5 bases and J dropped 1 base, with 8 bases sitting between them. The chain's CDR3 is CAWGRSNTEAFF. CDR3 DNA sequence: TGTGCCTGGGGTAGGTCGAACACTGAAGCTTTCTTT.

V and J are TRBV5-6 and TRBJ2-7; weak D call: TRBD2 (5 bases). The CDR3 sequence is 17 residues long. Between the trimmed V and J ends, which lost 0 bases and 1 base, there was a span of 17 bases. Germline V gene sequence: CDR1 SGHDT, CDR2 YYEEEE. CDR3 in amino acids: CASSLGGRKVISYEQYF. CDR3 sequence (DNA): TGTGCCAGCAGCTTGGGAGGGCGTAAGGTAATATCCTACGAGCAGTACTTC.

This chain connects TRBV30 to TRBJ1-5; D is ambiguous. V lost 2 bases and J 1 base, leaving 12 bases between the germline ends. The V gene's germline CDR1 is GTSNPN and CDR2 SVGIG (reference sequence). CDR3 size: 15 residues. The CDR3 reads CAWSFKGGSNQPQHF. Here the CDR3 DNA reads TGTGCCTGGAGTTTCAAAGGAGGGAGCAATCAGCCCCAGCATTTT.

Comments on this clone: Other DNA variants within this sample encode the same CDR3. The rearrangement links TRBV18 to TRBJ2-6, with 10 bases fitting TRBD1. In germline, CDR1 is KGHSH, CDR2 LQKENI. Trimming at V came to 3 bases and at J to 1 base, leaving 3 bases not matched to a gene. CDR3 length equals 17 residues. CDR3 sequence (DNA): TGTGCCAGCTCACCCGGGACAGGGGTATCTGGGGCCAACGTCCTGACTTTC. Its protein product is CASSPGTGVSGANVLTF.

V and J are TRBV27 and TRBJ1-2; 7 bases match TRBD1. The CDR3 consists of 15 residues. V lost 6 bases and J lost 10; bases outside the gene matches: 17. CDR1 is MNHEY, CDR2 SMNVEV, per germline (reference sequence). The CDR3 coding sequence is TGTGCCAGCAGGTTTACAGGGACAGCAACTGGAAACTACACCTTC. As protein: CASRFTGTATGNYTF.

The gene calls are TRBV19 and TRBJ1-5, with D tentatively TRBD1 (5 bases). From germline, CDR1 is LNHDA and CDR2 SQIVND (reference sequence). The CDR3 extends over 16 amino acids. V dropped 2 bases and J dropped 3 bases, with 14 bases sitting between them. CDR3 sequence (DNA): TGTGCCAGTAGTATAACCACGGGGGGATTCAATCAGCCCCAGCATTTT. It yields the protein CASSITTGGFNQPQHF.

A word on this clone: Other DNA sequences in this specimen translate into the identical CDR3. The V call is TRBV5-4, the J call TRBJ2-7; D ambiguous. Trimming shortened V by 4 bases and J by 3 bases, and 14 bases separated the two germline ends. CDR1 SGHNT and CDR2 YYREEE come from the germline V gene (reference sequence). The CDR3 extends over 14 amino acids. CDR3 loop: CASSPPGQGYEQYF. In nucleotides, the CDR3 is TGTGCCAGCAGCCCACCTGGTCAAGGCTACGAGCAGTACTTC.